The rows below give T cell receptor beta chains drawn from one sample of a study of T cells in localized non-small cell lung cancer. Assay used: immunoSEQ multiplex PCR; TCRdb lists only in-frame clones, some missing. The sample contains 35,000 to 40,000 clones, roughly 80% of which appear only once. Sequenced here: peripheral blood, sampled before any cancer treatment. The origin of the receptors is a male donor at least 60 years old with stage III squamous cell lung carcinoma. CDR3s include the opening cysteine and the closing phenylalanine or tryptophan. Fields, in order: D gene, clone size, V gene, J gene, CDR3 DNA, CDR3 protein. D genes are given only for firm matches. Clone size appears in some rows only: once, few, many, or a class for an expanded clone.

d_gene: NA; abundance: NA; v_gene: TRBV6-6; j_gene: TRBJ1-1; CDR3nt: TGTGCCAGCAGTTACGCAGGGACGAACACTGAAGCTTTCTTT; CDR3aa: CASSYAGTNTEAFF
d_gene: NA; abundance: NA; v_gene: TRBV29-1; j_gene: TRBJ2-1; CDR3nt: TGCAGCGTTGAAAAGCGGAGCTCCTACAATGAGCAGTTCTTC; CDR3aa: CSVEKRSSYNEQFF
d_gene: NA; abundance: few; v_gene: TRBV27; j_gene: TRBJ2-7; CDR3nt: TGTGCCAGTTCCAACCTCGGACTTTCACTCTCCTACGAGCAGTACTTC; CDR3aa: CASSNLGLSLSYEQYF
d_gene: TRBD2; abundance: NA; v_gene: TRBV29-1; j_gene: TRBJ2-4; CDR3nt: TGCAGCGCCGGGGGGGTGAGGGACAAGTACTTC; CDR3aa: CSAGGVRDKYF
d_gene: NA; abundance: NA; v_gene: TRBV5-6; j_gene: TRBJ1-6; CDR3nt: TGTGCCAGCAGCTTGGGGAGAGGGACGGATTCACCCCTCCACTTT; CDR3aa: CASSLGRGTDSPLHF
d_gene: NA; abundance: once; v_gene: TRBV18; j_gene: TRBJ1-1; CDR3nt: TGTGCCAGCTCACGCGGGACACTTGAAGCTTTCTTT; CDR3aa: CASSRGTLEAFF
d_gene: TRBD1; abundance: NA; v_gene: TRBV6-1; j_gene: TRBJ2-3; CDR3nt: TGTGCCAGCAGTGAAGCGGACAGGGGATATACGCAGTATTTT; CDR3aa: CASSEADRGYTQYF
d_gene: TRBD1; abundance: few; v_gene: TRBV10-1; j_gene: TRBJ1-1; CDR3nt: TGCGCCAGCAGTCTGGGACAGGTGAACACTGAAGCTTTCTTT; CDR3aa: CASSLGQVNTEAFF
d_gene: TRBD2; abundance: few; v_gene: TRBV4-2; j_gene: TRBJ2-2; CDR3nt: TGTGCCAGCAGCCAAGAGGGACTAGTCCCCGGGGAGCTGTTTTTT; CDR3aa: CASSQEGLVPGELFF
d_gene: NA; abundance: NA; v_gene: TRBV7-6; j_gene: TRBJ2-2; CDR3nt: TGTGCCAGCAGCCTTATGGAGGGGAACACCGGGGAGCTGTTTTTT; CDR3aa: CASSLMEGNTGELFF
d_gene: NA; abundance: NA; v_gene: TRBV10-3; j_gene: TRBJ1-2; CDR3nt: TGTGCCATCAGTGAGGGGGCAGTTTTCTATGGCTACACCTTC; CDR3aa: CAISEGAVFYGYTF
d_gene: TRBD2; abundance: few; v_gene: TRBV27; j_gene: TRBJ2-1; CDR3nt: TGTGCCAGCAGCATAATAGCGACTAGCGACTCCTACAATGAGCAGTTCTTC; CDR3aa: CASSIIATSDSYNEQFF
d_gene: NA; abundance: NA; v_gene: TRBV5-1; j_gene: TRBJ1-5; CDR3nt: TGCGCCAGCAGCTTCTCCAACAGGGAGAGTCAGCCCCAGCATTTT; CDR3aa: CASSFSNRESQPQHF
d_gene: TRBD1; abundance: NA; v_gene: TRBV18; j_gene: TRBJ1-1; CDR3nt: TGTGCCAGCTCACCCCGCCAGGGGGCGACGAACACTGAAGCTTTCTTT; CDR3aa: CASSPRQGATNTEAFF
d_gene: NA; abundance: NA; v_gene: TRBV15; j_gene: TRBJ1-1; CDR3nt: TGTGCCACCAGCAGAGATCGATCAGGCGCTGAAGCTTTCTTT; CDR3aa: CATSRDRSGAEAFF
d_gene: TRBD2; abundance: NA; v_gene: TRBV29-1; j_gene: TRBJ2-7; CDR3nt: TGCAGCGTGGGGGAGGGGACCTACGAGCAGTACTTC; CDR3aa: CSVGEGTYEQYF
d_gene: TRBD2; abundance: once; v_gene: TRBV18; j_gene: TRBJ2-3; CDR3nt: TGTGCCAGCTCACCACCGGGAGGGCCGAGGGGCACAGATACGCAGTATTTT; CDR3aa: CASSPPGGPRGTDTQYF
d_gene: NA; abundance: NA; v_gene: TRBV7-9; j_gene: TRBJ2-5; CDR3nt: TGTGCCAGCAGCTCCGGGACTTCCGCGGAGACCCAGTACTTC; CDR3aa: CASSSGTSAETQYF
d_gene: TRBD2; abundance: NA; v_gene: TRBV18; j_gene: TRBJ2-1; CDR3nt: TGTGCCAGCTCACCACTAGCGGGGACTTACAATGAGCAGTTCTTC; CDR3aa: CASSPLAGTYNEQFF
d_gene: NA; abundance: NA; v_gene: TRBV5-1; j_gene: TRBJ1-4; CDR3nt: TGCGCCAGCAGCTTGGGACAGTCAACTAATGAAAAACTGTTTTTT; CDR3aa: CASSLGQSTNEKLFF
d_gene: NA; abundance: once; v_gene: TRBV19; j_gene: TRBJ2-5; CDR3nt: TGTGCCAGTAGTATAGGGCCCGAGACCCAGTACTTC; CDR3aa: CASSIGPETQYF
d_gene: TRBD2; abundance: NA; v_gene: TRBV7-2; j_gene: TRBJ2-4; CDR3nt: TGTGCCAGCAGCTTAGATGGCGGGAGGGCTCGGATTCAGTACTTC; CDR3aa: CASSLDGGRARIQYF
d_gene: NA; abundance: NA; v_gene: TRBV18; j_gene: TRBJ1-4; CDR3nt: TGTGCCAGCTCGACTGAGATTGGTGAAAAACTGTTTTTT; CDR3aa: CASSTEIGEKLFF
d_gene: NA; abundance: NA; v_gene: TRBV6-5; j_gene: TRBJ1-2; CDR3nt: TGTGCCAGCAGGGGGAGCGACGGTACTAACTATGGCTACACCTTC; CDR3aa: CASRGSDGTNYGYTF
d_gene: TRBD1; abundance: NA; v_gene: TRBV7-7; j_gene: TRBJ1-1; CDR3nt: TGTGCCGCCCTACGGGGGACAGGGGGGAGATGGACTGAAGCTTTCTTT; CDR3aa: CAALRGTGGRWTEAFF
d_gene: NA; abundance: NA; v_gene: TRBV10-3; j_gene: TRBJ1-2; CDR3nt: TGTGCCATCAGTCGGGACTTTAACTATGGCTACACCTTC; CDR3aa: CAISRDFNYGYTF
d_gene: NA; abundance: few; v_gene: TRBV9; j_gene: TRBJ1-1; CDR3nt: TGTGCCAGCAGCCCTCATGTCGGACCAGTAAGTGAAGCTTTCTTT; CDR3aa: CASSPHVGPVSEAFF
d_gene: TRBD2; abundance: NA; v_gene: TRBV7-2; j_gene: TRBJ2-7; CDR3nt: TGTGCCAGCAGCTTAGGGGCTAGCGGGGTATACGAGCAGTACTTC; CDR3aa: CASSLGASGVYEQYF